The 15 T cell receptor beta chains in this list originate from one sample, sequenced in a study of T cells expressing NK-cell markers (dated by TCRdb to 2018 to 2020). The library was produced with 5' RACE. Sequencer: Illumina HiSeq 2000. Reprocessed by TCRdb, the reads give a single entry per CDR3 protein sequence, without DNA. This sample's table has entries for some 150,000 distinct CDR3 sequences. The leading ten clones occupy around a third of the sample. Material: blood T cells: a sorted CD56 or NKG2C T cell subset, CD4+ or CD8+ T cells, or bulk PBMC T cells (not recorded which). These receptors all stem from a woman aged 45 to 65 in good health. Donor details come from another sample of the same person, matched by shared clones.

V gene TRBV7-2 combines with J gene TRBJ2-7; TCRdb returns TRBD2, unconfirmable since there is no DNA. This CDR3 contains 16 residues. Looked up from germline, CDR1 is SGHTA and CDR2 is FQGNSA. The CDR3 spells CASSLYGLARSYEQYF.

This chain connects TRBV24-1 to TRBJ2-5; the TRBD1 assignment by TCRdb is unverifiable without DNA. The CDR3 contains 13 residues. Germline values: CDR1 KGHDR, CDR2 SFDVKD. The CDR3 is CATSDTGVETQYF.

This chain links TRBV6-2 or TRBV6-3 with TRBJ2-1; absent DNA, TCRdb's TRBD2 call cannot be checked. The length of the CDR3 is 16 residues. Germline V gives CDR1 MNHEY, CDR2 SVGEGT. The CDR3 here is CASNPEGLAGDNEQFF.

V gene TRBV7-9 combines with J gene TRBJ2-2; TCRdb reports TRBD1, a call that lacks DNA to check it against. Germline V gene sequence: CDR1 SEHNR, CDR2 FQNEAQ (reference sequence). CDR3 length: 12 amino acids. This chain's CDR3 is CASTPSREELFF.

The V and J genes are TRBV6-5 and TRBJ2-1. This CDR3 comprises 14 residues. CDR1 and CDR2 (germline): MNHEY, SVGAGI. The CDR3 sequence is CASSPRVRLNEQFF.

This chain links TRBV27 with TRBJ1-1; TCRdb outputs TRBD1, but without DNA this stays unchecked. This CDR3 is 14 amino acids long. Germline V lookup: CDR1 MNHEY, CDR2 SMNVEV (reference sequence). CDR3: CASSFGSGGTEAFF.

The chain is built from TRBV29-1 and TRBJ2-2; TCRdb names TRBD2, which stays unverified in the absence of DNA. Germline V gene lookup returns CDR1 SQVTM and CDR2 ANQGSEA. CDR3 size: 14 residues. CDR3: CSVRDFEYTGELFF.

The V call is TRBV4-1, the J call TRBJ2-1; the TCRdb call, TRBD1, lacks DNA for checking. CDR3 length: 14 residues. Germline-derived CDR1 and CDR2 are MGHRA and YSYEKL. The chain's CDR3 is CASLGTGAYNEQFF.

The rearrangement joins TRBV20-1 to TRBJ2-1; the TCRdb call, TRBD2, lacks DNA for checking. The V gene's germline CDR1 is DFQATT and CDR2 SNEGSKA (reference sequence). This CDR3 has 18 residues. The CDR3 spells CSARDLFGVAGGPGEQFF.

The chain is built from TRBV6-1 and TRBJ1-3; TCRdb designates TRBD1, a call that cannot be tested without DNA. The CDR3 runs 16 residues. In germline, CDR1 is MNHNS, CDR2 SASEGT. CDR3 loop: CASSPYRVASGNTIYF.

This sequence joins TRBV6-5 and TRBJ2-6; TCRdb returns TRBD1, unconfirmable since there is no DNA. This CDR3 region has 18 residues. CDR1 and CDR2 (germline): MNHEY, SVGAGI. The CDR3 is CASSYSPPAGAGANVLTF.

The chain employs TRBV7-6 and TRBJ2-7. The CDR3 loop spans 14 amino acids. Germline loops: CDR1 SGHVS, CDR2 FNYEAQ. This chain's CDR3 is CASSSTVKSYEQYF.

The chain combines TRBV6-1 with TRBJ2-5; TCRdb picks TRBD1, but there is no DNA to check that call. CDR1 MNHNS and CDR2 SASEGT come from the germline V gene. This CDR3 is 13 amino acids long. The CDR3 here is CASSTHRGETQYF.

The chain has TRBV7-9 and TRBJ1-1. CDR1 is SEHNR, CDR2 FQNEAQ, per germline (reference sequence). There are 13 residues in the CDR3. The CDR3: CASSFAFNTEAFF.

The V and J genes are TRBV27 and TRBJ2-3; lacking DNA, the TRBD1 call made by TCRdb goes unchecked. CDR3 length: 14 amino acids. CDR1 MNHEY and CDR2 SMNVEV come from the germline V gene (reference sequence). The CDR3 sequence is CASSPPGLGDTQYF.